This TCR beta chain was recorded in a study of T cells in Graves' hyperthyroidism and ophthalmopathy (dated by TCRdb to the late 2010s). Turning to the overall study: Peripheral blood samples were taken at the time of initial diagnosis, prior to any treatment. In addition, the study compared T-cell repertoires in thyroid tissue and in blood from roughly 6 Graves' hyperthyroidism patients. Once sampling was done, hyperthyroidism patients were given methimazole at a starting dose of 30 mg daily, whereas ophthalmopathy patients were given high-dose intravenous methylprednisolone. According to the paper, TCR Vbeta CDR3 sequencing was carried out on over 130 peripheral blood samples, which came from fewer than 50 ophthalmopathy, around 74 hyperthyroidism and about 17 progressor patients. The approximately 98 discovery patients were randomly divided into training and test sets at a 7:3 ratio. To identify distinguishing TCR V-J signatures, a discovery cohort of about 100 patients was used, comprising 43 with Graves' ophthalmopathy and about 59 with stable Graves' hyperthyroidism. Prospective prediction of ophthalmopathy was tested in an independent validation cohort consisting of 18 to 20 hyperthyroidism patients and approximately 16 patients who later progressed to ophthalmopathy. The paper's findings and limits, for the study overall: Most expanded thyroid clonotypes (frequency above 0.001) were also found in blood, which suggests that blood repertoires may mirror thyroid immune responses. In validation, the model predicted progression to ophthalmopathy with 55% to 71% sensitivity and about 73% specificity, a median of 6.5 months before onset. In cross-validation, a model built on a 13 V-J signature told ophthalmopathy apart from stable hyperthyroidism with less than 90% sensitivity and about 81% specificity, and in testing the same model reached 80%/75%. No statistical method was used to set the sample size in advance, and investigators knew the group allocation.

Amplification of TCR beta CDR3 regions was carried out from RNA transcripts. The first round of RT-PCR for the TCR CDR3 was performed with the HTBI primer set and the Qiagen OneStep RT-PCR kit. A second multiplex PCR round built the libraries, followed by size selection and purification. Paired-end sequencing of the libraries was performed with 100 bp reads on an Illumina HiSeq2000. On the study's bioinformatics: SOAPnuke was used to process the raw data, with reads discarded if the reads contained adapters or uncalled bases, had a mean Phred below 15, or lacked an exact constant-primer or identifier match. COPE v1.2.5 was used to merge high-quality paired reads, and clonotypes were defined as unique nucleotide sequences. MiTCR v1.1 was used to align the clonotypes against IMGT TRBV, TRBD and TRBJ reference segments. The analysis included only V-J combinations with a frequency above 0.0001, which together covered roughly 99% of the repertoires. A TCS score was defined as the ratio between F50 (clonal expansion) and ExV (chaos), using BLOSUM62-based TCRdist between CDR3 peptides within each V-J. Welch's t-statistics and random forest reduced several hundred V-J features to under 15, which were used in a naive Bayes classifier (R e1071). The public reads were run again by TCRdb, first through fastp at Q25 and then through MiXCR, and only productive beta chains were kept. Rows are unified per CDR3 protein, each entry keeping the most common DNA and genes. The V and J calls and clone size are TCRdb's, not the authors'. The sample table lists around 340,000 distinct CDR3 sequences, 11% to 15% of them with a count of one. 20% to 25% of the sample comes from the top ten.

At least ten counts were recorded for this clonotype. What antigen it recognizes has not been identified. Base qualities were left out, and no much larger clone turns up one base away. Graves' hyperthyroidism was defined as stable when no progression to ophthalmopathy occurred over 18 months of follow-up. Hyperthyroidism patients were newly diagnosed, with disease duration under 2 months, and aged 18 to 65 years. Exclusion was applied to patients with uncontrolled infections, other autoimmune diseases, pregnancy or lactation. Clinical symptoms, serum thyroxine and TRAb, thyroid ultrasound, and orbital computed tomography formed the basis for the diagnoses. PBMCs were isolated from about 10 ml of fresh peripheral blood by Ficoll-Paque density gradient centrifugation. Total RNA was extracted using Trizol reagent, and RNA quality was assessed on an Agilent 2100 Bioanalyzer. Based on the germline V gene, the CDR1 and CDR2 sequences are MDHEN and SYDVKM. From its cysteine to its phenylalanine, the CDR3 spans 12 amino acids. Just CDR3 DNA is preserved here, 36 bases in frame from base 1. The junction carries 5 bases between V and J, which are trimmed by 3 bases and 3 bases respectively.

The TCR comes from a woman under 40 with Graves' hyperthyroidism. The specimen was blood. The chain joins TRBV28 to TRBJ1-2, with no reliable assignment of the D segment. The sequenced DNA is TGTGCCAGCAGTTTTGCAGACTATGGCTACACCTTC. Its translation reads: CASSFADYGYTF.